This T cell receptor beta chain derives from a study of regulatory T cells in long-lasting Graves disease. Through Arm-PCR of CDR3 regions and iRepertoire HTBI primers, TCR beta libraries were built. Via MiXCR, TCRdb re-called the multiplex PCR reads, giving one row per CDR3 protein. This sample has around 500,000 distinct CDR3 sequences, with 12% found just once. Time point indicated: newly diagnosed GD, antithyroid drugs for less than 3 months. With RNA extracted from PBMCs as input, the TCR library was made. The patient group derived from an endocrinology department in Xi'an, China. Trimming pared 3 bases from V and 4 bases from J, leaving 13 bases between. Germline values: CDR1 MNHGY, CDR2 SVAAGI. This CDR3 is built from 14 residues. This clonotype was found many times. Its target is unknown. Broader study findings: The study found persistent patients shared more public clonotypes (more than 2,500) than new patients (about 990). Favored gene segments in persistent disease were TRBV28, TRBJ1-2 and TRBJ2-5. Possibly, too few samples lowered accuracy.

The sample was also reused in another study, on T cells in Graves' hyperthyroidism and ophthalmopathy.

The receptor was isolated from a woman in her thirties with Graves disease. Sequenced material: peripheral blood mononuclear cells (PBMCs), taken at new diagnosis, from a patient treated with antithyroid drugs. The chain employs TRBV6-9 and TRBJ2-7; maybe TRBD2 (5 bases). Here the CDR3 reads CASSYQARGYEQYF. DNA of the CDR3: TGTGCCAGCAGTTACCAGGCCCGAGGGTACGAGCAGTACTTC.